This TCR beta chain originates from a study of response to subunit inactivated influenza vaccine. Findings and limits, study-wide: T cells newly recruited by each seasonal influenza vaccination are few, the authors suggested.

V was pared by 5 bases and J by 3 bases, with 5 bases of the junction left unmatched. This CDR3 has 14 residues. CDR1 and CDR2 from the germline V gene are LNHNV and YYDKDF (reference sequence). One entry per CDR3 protein, called by TCRdb with MiXCR from the RT-PCR reads. The sample records 500,000 to 600,000 distinct CDR3 sequences, approximately 7.6% being singletons. Comments on this clonotype: Its antigen is not known.

The V gene is TRBV15, the J gene TRBJ2-7, with TRBD1 identical over 9 bases. The source is a man aged 50-75 years who received an inactivated influenza vaccine. Sequenced material: PBMCs from blood, taken around 25 months after vaccination. CDR3 in DNA: TGTGCCACCAGCCCCCGGGACAGGGTCTACGAGCAGTACTTC. Translating it yields CATSPRDRVYEQYF.